These T cell receptor beta chains were read from a single sample in a study of control samples from healthy donors and cancer patients. Sequencing was performed with immunoSEQ multiplex PCR; in TCRdb, only in-frame clones are kept and a portion is missing. The table shows 120,000 to 150,000 clones, with under 90% occurring only once. The specimen sequenced was blood. These TCRs come from a man aged 30-40 years in good health. The CDR3 runs from the conserved cysteine through the conserved F or W. The D gene is left open where the match is weak. Expanded clones are given a class, and other clones once, few, many or no size at all.

size	D	J	V	CDR3	DNA
-	-	TRBJ2-7	TRBV4-3	CASSQEVGPLEEQYF	TGCGCCAGCAGCCAAGAAGTGGGGCCGCTGGAAGAGCAGTACTTC
-	TRBD1	TRBJ1-3	TRBV18	CASSPTTGENTIYF	TGTGCCAGCTCACCGACGACAGGGGAAAACACCATATATTTT
once	-	TRBJ1-3	TRBV6-5	CASSYGGAPGNTIYF	TGTGCCAGCAGTTACGGAGGGGCCCCTGGAAACACCATATATTTT
-	-	TRBJ2-7	TRBV5-5	CASSEGAGRHEQYF	TGTGCCAGCAGCGAAGGGGCAGGGAGACACGAGCAGTACTTC
-	TRBD1	TRBJ2-2	TRBV5-6	CASSFDRGNTGELFF	TGTGCCAGCAGCTTCGACAGGGGGAACACCGGGGAGCTGTTTTTT
-	TRBD1	TRBJ1-1	TRBV7-9	CASSLTGMNTEAFF	TGTGCCAGCAGCTTGACAGGGATGAACACTGAAGCTTTCTTT
-	-	TRBJ1-1	TRBV5-3	CARIPARYMNTEAFF	TGTGCCAGAATCCCGGCGAGGTACATGAACACTGAAGCTTTCTTT
-	TRBD1	TRBJ1-2	TRBV28	CASSSGTGFVYGYTF	TGTGCCAGCAGTTCCGGGACAGGGTTTGTCTATGGCTACACCTTC
-	TRBD1	TRBJ1-2	TRBV5-5	CASTPEGAYGYTF	TGTGCCAGCACCCCCGAGGGGGCCTATGGCTACACCTTC
-	TRBD2	TRBJ2-1	TRBV2	CASSVHSGVVEQFF	TGTGCCAGCAGTGTTCATAGCGGGGTAGTTGAGCAGTTCTTC
-	-	TRBJ2-7	TRBV19	CASSWQISYEQYF	TGTGCCAGTAGCTGGCAGATCTCCTACGAGCAGTACTTC
-	-	TRBJ1-4	TRBV12-3/TRBV12-4	CASSIQGKLFF	TGTGCCAGCAGTATCCAGGGGAAACTGTTTTTT
-	TRBD1	TRBJ1-4	TRBV6-5	CASSPGTGGFEKLFF	TGTGCCAGCAGTCCCGGAACAGGGGGATTTGAAAAACTGTTTTTT
-	TRBD2	TRBJ2-1	TRBV11-2	CASSFGLAGDNEQFF	TGTGCCAGCAGCTTCGGCCTAGCGGGGGACAATGAGCAGTTCTTC
-	TRBD1	TRBJ1-4	TRBV3-1/TRBV3-2	CASSPRDREKLFF	TGTGCCAGCAGCCCCAGGGACAGGGAAAAACTGTTTTTT
-	TRBD1	TRBJ1-4	TRBV7-6	CASSLRGLDEKLFF	TGTGCCAGCAGCTTAAGGGGGCTAGATGAAAAACTGTTTTTT
few	-	TRBJ1-1	TRBV6-5	CASSSPLNTEAFF	TGTGCCAGCAGCTCACCCCTGAACACTGAAGCTTTCTTT
-	TRBD1	TRBJ1-2	TRBV7-9	CASSLTDRVSYGYTF	TGTGCCAGCAGCTTGACCGACAGGGTGAGCTATGGCTACACCTTC
-	-	TRBJ1-3	TRBV7-2	CASSPQGVSGNTIYF	TGTGCCAGCAGCCCGCAGGGAGTCTCTGGAAACACCATATATTTT
-	-	TRBJ2-7	TRBV5-6	CASSPFRGGDEQYF	TGTGCCAGCAGCCCGTTTCGAGGGGGAGACGAGCAGTACTTC
-	-	TRBJ1-2	TRBV6-6	CASRGDYGYTF	TGTGCCAGCAGAGGGGACTATGGCTACACCTTC
once	-	TRBJ1-4	TRBV3-1/TRBV3-2	CASSHLQERVSEKLFF	TGTGCCAGCAGCCATCTCCAGGAGAGGGTTAGCGAAAAACTGTTTTTT
-	-	TRBJ2-1	TRBV6-5	CASSYSLGRGRNEQFF	TGTGCCAGCAGTTACTCTCTCGGGAGAGGTAGAAATGAGCAGTTCTTC
-	TRBD2	TRBJ2-3	TRBV7-2	CASSLAFRTSGLLLGTDTQYF	TGTGCCAGCAGCTTAGCCTTCCGGACTAGCGGGCTTTTATTGGGCACAGATACGCAGTATTTT
-	-	TRBJ1-3	TRBV21-1	CASSKEPQAGGSGNTIYF	TGTGCCAGCAGCAAAGAGCCCCAGGCAGGGGGCTCTGGAAACACCATATATTTT
-	TRBD1	TRBJ1-2	TRBV19	CASSIVGQGRDGYTF	TGTGCCAGTAGTATAGTAGGACAGGGTCGAGATGGCTACACCTTC
-	-	TRBJ1-1	TRBV29-1	CSVARRGNTEAFF	TGCAGCGTTGCGAGGCGGGGGAACACTGAAGCTTTCTTT
once	TRBD2	TRBJ2-1	TRBV19	CASSGSGSGRSGEQFF	TGTGCCAGTAGTGGGTCCGGAAGCGGGAGAAGCGGTGAGCAGTTCTTC
-	-	TRBJ2-1	TRBV6-6	CASLVREGEQFF	TGTGCCAGCCTGGTGCGGGAAGGGGAGCAGTTCTTC
-	TRBD1	TRBJ2-7	TRBV19	CASSLTTGASYEQYF	TGTGCCAGTAGTTTAACGACAGGGGCTTCCTACGAGCAGTACTTC
-	TRBD1	TRBJ1-2	TRBV6-1	CASSEVTGEGYGYTF	TGTGCCAGCAGTGAAGTTACAGGGGAGGGCTATGGCTACACCTTC
few	-	TRBJ2-4	TRBV4-3	CASSQVSDDRNIQYF	TGCGCCAGCAGCCAAGTATCTGACGACAGAAACATTCAGTACTTC
-	-	TRBJ2-3	TRBV12-3/TRBV12-4	CASSPTGNTQYF	TGTGCCAGCAGTCCCACGGGAAATACGCAGTATTTT
once	TRBD2	TRBJ2-1	TRBV7-9	CASSLRRWLAGVSYNEQFF	TGTGCCAGCAGCTTACGAAGGTGGCTAGCGGGAGTCTCCTACAATGAGCAGTTCTTC
once	TRBD1	TRBJ1-1	TRBV6-1	CASSGPGQGALWTEAFF	TGTGCCAGCAGTGGGCCGGGACAGGGGGCTCTTTGGACTGAAGCTTTCTTT
-	-	TRBJ2-1	TRBV7-2	CASSFTGNNEQFF	TGTGCCAGCAGCTTTACAGGGAACAATGAGCAGTTCTTC
-	TRBD2	TRBJ2-5	TRBV3-1/TRBV3-2	CASSQDPASGRRETQYF	TGTGCCAGCAGCCAAGATCCCGCTAGCGGGAGACGGGAGACCCAGTACTTC
-	-	TRBJ1-5	TRBV27	CASRAFSNQPQHF	TGTGCCAGCAGGGCCTTCAGTAATCAGCCCCAGCATTTT
medium-sized	-	TRBJ2-1	TRBV2	CASSEVLGLVVNEQFF	TGTGCCAGCAGTGAGGTTTTGGGTCTCGTGGTCAATGAGCAGTTCTTC
-	-	TRBJ2-7	TRBV6-5	CASSPGTPLYEQYF	TGTGCCAGCAGTCCCGGGACCCCCCTCTACGAGCAGTACTTC
-	-	TRBJ1-6	TRBV4-3	CASSQAFRVSPLHF	TGCGCCAGCAGCCAAGCTTTCAGAGTTTCCCCCCTCCACTTT
-	-	TRBJ1-1	TRBV4-1	CASSQDGRGYITEAFF	TGCGCCAGCAGCCAAGATGGCAGGGGATACATCACTGAAGCTTTCTTT
once	-	TRBJ2-7	TRBV19	CASSNGFDYPGSYEQYF	TGTGCCAGTAGTAACGGCTTCGACTATCCGGGATCCTACGAGCAGTACTTC
-	TRBD1	TRBJ1-3	TRBV7-6	CASSFRTGTGGGGNTIYF	TGTGCCAGCAGTTTTAGAACCGGGACAGGGGGGGGCGGAAACACCATATATTTT
-	TRBD1	TRBJ1-2	TRBV6-5	CASTRLSTGGYGYTF	TGTGCCAGCACCCGGCTCTCGACAGGGGGTTATGGCTACACCTTC
-	-	TRBJ2-3	TRBV6-5	CASSSGADTQYF	TGTGCCAGCAGCTCAGGGGCAGATACGCAGTATTTT
-	-	TRBJ1-5	TRBV6-2/TRBV6-3	CASSRHNQPQHF	TGTGCCAGCAGCCGGCACAATCAGCCCCAGCATTTT
few	TRBD2	TRBJ2-5	TRBV7-6	CASSISSGGAYVTQYF	TGTGCCAGCAGCATCTCTAGCGGGGGGGCCTACGTGACCCAGTACTTC
-	TRBD2	TRBJ2-3	TRBV7-3	CASSSGLAGVADTQYF	TGTGCCAGCAGCTCGGGACTAGCGGGAGTCGCAGATACGCAGTATTTT
-	-	TRBJ1-3	TRBV3-1/TRBV3-2	CASSQGVGNSGNTIYF	TGTGCCAGCAGCCAAGGGGTAGGGAACTCTGGAAACACCATATATTTT
-	TRBD2	TRBJ2-1	TRBV12-5	CASGLMRGGMDEQFF	TGTGCTAGTGGTTTAATGCGGGGGGGCATGGATGAGCAGTTCTTC
-	-	TRBJ2-3	TRBV4-3	CASSQDGGGRSTDTQYF	TGCGCCAGCAGCCAAGATGGCGGTGGGAGAAGCACAGATACGCAGTATTTT
-	-	TRBJ1-2	TRBV6-5	CASSPGQTNYGYTF	TGTGCCAGCAGCCCCGGACAGACAAACTATGGCTACACCTTC
-	-	TRBJ2-3	TRBV6-2/TRBV6-3	CASSYSWGGTDTQYF	TGTGCCAGCAGTTACTCATGGGGGGGCACAGATACGCAGTATTTT